This T cell receptor beta chain was identified in a study of cytomegalovirus exposure and HLA in healthy donors. Overall study results and limits: A missense DCLRE1C variant was associated with V- and J-gene trimming of TCR beta chains in a later analysis, and an independent cohort replicated the association.

The PCR used 60 Vbeta and 13 Jbeta primers. Assay: immunoSEQ multiplex PCR; the TCRdb copy retains only in-frame clones and omits some. This sample carries 75,000 to 95,000 clones, about two thirds of them seen once, and the ten largest clones take 2.5% to 3%. A note on this clone: Its antigen is currently unknown.

The V segment lost 1 base and the J segment 6 bases; nucleotides outside the gene matches: 8. The CDR3 spans 16 residues. Germline assignment: CDR1 LNHDA and CDR2 SQIVND (reference sequence). The chain joins TRBV19 to TRBJ2-3; 9 bases map to TRBD1. The sequence derives from a man aged 50 or older in good health and CMV-seronegative. The specimen sequenced was PBMCs. DNA for the CDR3: TGTGCCAGTAGTATAGGCTGGGGGACAGGGCCCGATACGCAGTATTTT. Its protein product is CASSIGWGTGPDTQYF.